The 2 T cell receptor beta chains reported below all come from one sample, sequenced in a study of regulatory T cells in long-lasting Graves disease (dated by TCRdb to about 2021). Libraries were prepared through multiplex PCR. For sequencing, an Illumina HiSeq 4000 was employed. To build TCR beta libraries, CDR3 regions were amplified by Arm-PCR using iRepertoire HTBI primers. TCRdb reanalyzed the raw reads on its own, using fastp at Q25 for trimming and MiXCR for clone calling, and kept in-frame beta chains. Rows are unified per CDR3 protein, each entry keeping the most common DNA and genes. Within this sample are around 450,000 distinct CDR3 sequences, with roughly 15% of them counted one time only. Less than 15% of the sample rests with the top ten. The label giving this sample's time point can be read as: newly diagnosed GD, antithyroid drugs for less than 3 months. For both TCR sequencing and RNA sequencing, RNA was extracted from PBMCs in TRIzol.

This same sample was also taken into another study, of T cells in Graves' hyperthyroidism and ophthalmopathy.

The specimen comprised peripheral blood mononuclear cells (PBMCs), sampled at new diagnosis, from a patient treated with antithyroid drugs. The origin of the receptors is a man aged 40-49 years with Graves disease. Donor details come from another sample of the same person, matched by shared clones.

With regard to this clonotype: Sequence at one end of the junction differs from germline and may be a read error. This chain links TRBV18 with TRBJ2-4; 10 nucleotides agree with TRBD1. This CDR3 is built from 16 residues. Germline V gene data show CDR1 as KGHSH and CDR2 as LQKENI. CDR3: CACSLRDRGLGNIQYF. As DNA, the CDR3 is TGTGCCTGCTCACTCCGGGACAGGGGCCTAGGCAACATTCAGTACTTC. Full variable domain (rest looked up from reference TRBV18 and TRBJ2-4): NAGVMQNPRHLVRRRGQEARLRCSPMKGHSHVYWYRQLPEEGLKFMVYLQKENIIDESGMPKERFSAEFPKEGPSILRIQQVVRGDSAAYFCACSLRDRGLGNIQYFGAGTRLSVL.

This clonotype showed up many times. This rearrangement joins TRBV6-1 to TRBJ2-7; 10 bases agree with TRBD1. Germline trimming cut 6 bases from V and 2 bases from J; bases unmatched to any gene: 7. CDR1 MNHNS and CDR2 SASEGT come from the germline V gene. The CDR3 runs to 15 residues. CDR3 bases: TGTGCCAGCAGCGAGGGACAGGGGAGCCCCTACGAGCAGTACTTC. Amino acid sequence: CASSEGQGSPYEQYF.